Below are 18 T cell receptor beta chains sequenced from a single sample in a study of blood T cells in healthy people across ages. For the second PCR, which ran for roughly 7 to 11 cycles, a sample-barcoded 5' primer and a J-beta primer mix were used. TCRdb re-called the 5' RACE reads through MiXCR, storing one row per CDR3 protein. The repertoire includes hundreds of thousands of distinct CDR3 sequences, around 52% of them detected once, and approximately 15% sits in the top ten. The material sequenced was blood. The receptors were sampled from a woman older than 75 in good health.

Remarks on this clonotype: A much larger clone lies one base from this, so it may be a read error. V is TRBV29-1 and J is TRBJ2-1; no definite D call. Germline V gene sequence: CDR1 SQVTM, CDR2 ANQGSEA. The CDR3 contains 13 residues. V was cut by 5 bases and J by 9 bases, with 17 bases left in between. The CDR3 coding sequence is TGCAGCGTTTCTAAGTCTATCCAAAGTGAGCAGTTCTTC. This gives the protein CSVSKSIQSEQFF.

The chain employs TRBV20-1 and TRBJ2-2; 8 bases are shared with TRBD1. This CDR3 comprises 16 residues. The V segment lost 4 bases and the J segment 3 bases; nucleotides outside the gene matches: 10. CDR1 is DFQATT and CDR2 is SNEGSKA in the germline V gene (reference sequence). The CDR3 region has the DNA TGCAGTGCTAAAAACCGACCAGGGGGCTACACCGGGGAGCTGTTTTTT. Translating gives CSAKNRPGGYTGELFF.

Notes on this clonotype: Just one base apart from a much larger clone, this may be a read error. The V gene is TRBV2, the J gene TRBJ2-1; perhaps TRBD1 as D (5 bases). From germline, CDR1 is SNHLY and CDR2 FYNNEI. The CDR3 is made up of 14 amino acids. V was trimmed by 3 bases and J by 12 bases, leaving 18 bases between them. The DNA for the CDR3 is TGTGCCAGCAGTGACCTACCGCAGGGCAGTGGGCAGTTCTTC. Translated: CASSDLPQGSGQFF.

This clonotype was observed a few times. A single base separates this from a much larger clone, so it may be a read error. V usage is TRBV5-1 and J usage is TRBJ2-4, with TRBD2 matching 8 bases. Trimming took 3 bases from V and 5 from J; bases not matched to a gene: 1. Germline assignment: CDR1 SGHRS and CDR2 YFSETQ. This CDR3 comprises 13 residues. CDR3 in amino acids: CASSCSGENIQYF. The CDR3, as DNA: TGCGCCAGCAGCTGTAGCGGGGAAAACATTCAGTACTTC.

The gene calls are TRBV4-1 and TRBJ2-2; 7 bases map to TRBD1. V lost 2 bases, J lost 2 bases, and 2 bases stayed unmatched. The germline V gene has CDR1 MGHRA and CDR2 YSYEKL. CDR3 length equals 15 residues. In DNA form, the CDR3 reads TGCGCCAGCAGCCAAACAGGGGCTAACACCGGGGAGCTGTTTTTT. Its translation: CASSQTGANTGELFF.

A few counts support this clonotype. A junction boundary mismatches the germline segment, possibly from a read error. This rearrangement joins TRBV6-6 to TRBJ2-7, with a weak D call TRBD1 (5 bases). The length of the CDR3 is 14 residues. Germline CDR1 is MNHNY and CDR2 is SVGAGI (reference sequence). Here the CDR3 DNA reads TGTGCCTGCAGTTACTCAGGGCTCACCTACGAGCAGTACTTC. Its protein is CACSYSGLTYEQYF.

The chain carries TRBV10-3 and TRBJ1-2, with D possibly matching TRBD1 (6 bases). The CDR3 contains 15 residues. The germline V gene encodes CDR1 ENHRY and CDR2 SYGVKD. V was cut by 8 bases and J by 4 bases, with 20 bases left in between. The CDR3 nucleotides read TGTGCCATCGACAGCGGCCAGACAGGCCCCTATGGCTACACCTTC. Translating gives CAIDSGQTGPYGYTF.

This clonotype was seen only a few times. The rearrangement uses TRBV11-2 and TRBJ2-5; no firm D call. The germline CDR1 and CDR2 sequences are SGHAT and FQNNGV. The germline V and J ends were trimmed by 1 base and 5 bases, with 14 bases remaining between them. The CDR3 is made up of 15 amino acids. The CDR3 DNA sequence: TGTGCCAGCAGCTTAGGTTTTTCGGGTTGGGAGACCCAGTACTTC. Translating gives CASSLGFSGWETQYF.

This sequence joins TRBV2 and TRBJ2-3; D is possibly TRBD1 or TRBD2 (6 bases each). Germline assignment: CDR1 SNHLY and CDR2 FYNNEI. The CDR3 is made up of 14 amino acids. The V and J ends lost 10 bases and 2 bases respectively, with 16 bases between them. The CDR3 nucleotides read TGTGCCATCCGGGGCGGGGACACCACAGATACGCAGTATTTT. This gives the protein CAIRGGDTTDTQYF.

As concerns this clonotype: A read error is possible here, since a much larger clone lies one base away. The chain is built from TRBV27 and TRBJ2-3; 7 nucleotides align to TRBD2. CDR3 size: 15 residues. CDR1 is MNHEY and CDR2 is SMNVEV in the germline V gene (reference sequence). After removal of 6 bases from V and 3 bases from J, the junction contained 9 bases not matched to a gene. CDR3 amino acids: CASRGGRAGTDTQYF. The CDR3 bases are TGTGCCAGCAGGGGGGGACGAGCGGGAACAGATACGCAGTATTTT.

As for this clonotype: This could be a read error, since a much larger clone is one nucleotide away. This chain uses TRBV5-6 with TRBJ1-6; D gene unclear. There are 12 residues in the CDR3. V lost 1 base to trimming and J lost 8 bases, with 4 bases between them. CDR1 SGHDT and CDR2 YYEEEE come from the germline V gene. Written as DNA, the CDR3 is TGTGCCAGCAGCTTGAGGGATTCACCCCTCCACTTT. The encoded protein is CASSLRDSPLHF.

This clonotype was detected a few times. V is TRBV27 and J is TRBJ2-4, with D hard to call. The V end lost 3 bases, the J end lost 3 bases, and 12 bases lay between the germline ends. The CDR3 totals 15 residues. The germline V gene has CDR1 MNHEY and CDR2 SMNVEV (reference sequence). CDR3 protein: CASSLTQQLKNIQYF. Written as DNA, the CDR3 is TGTGCCAGCAGTTTGACCCAACAGCTCAAAAACATTCAGTACTTC.

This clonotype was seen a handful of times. This CDR3 reads CASRRTGFEETQYF. The CDR3 DNA reads TGTGCCAGCAGAAGGACAGGTTTTGAAGAGACCCAGTACTTC. The chain couples TRBV12-3 or TRBV12-4 to TRBJ2-5; 7 bases are shared with TRBD1. The junction had 7 bases not matched to a gene; V was cut back by 6 bases and J by 3 bases. The CDR3 is made up of 14 amino acids.

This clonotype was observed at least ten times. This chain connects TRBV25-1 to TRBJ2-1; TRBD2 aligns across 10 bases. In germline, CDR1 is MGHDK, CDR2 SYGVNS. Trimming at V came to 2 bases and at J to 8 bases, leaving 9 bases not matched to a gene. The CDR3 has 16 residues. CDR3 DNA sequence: TGTGCCAGCAGTGAACGGGAGGCTAGCGGGAGCTATGAGCAGTTCTTC. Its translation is CASSEREASGSYEQFF.

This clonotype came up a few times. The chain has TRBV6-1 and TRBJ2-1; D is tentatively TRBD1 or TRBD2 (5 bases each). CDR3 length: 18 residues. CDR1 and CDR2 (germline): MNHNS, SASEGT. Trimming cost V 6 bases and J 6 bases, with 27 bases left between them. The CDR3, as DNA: TGTGCCAGCAGCCATCCCCCCAGGAGGTCCTTGGGGGTCAATGAGCAGTTCTTC. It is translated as CASSHPPRRSLGVNEQFF.

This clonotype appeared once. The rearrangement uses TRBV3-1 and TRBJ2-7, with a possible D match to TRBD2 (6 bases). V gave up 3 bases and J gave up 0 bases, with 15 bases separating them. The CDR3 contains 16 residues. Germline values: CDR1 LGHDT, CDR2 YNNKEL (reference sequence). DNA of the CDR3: TGTGCCAGCAGCCAGGAAGTACGGGGGAGCTCCTACGAGCAGTACTTC. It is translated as CASSQEVRGSSYEQYF.

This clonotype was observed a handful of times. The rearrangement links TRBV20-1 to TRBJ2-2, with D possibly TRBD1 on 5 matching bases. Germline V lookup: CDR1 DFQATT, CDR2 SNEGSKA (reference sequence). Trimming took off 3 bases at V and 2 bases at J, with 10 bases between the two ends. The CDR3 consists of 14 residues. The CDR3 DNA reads TGCAGTGCTAGGGGGCTAGTAAACACCGGGGAGCTGTTTTTT. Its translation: CSARGLVNTGELFF.

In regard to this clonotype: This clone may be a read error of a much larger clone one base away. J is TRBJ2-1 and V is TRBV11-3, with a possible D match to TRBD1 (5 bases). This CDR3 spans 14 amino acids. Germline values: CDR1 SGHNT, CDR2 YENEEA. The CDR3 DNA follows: TGTGCCAGCAGCTTTTCCCAGGGTGCCAATGGGCAGTTCTTC. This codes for CASSFSQGANGQFF.